This is a list of T cell receptor beta chains from one sample in a study of OX40 agonist ivuxolimab in advanced cancers. Libraries were prepared by immunoSEQ multiplex PCR; TCRdb keeps only in-frame clonotypes and omits some of them. The sample contains roughly 77,000 clones, 75% to 90% of which appear only once. The sequenced sample was CD4+ or CD8+ T cells sorted from blood, obtained in a trial of the OX40 agonist ivuxolimab. Receptors were obtained from an adult with an advanced solid tumor such as melanoma, head and neck, liver or kidney cancer. CDR3s include the opening cysteine and the closing phenylalanine or tryptophan. D genes are given only for firm matches. Clone size is shown for a subset of rows, as once, few, many or a class of expanded clone.

d_gene: .
abundance: .
j_gene: TRBJ2-7
v_gene: TRBV7-9
CDR3aa: CASSLTLDGDEQYF
CDR3nt: TGTGCCAGCAGCTTAACCCTGGACGGCGACGAGCAGTACTTC

d_gene: TRBD1
abundance: .
j_gene: TRBJ2-5
v_gene: TRBV14
CDR3aa: CASSLSGTGETQYF
CDR3nt: TGTGCCAGCAGCCTATCCGGGACAGGGGAGACCCAGTACTTC

d_gene: TRBD1
abundance: once
j_gene: TRBJ2-1
v_gene: TRBV9
CDR3aa: CASSWVGDRDGNEQFF
CDR3nt: TGTGCCAGCAGCTGGGTTGGGGACAGGGATGGCAATGAGCAGTTCTTC

d_gene: .
abundance: once
j_gene: TRBJ2-2
v_gene: TRBV2
CDR3aa: CASSNQGRLTGELFF
CDR3nt: TGTGCCAGCAGTAACCAGGGTCGTTTGACCGGGGAGCTGTTTTTT

d_gene: .
abundance: once
j_gene: TRBJ1-1
v_gene: TRBV27
CDR3aa: CASSLKGSIMNTEAFF
CDR3nt: TGTGCCAGCAGTTTAAAGGGCAGTATCATGAACACTGAAGCTTTCTTT

d_gene: .
abundance: .
j_gene: TRBJ2-7
v_gene: TRBV2
CDR3aa: CASRRSYEQYF
CDR3nt: TGTGCCAGTCGGAGATCCTACGAGCAGTACTTC

d_gene: .
abundance: once
j_gene: TRBJ2-5
v_gene: TRBV20-1
CDR3aa: CSASGETQYF
CDR3nt: TGCAGTGCTAGTGGGGAGACCCAGTACTTC

d_gene: TRBD1
abundance: .
j_gene: TRBJ2-7
v_gene: TRBV7-2
CDR3aa: CASSVAGQGAWEQYF
CDR3nt: TGTGCCAGCAGCGTCGCGGGACAGGGTGCTTGGGAGCAGTACTTC

d_gene: TRBD1
abundance: .
j_gene: TRBJ1-4
v_gene: TRBV28
CDR3aa: CASSHGQGYEKLFF
CDR3nt: TGTGCCAGCAGCCATGGACAGGGCTATGAAAAACTGTTTTTT

d_gene: .
abundance: .
j_gene: TRBJ2-2
v_gene: TRBV11-2
CDR3aa: CASTPAGANTGELFF
CDR3nt: TGTGCCAGCACCCCCGCAGGGGCGAACACCGGGGAGCTGTTTTTT

d_gene: .
abundance: .
j_gene: TRBJ1-2
v_gene: TRBV6-5
CDR3aa: CASSYRQANYGYTF
CDR3nt: TGTGCCAGCAGTTACCGGCAGGCCAACTATGGCTACACCTTC

d_gene: TRBD1
abundance: .
j_gene: TRBJ1-6
v_gene: TRBV5-5
CDR3aa: CASSLDLGGLGGSPLHF
CDR3nt: TGTGCCAGCAGCTTGGACTTAGGGGGCCTAGGGGGTTCACCCCTCCACTTT

d_gene: .
abundance: .
j_gene: TRBJ2-2
v_gene: TRBV7-6
CDR3aa: CASGRGHTGELFF
CDR3nt: TGTGCCAGCGGGCGGGGGCACACCGGGGAGCTGTTTTTT

d_gene: .
abundance: .
j_gene: TRBJ1-1
v_gene: TRBV6-1
CDR3aa: CASRGDIPTEAFF
CDR3nt: TGTGCCAGCAGGGGGGACATCCCCACTGAAGCTTTCTTT

d_gene: TRBD2
abundance: .
j_gene: TRBJ2-2
v_gene: TRBV30
CDR3aa: CAWSPGLAAGELFF
CDR3nt: TGTGCCTGGAGCCCGGGACTAGCGGCCGGGGAGCTGTTTTTT

d_gene: .
abundance: .
j_gene: TRBJ2-3
v_gene: TRBV14
CDR3aa: CASSQGRYTQYF
CDR3nt: TGTGCCAGCAGCCAAGGGCGGTATACGCAGTATTTT

d_gene: TRBD1
abundance: .
j_gene: TRBJ1-6
v_gene: TRBV30
CDR3aa: CAWTQWDRAHNSPLHF
CDR3nt: TGTGCCTGGACTCAGTGGGACAGGGCGCATAATTCACCCCTCCACTTT

d_gene: TRBD1
abundance: .
j_gene: TRBJ1-5
v_gene: TRBV27
CDR3aa: CASSPDRGPKSNQPQHF
CDR3nt: TGTGCCAGCAGTCCCGACAGGGGGCCCAAAAGCAATCAGCCCCAGCATTTT

d_gene: .
abundance: .
j_gene: TRBJ1-5
v_gene: TRBV30
CDR3aa: CAWSLVGGVQPQHF
CDR3nt: TGTGCCTGGAGTTTAGTAGGGGGTGTTCAGCCCCAGCATTTT

d_gene: .
abundance: .
j_gene: TRBJ2-7
v_gene: TRBV29-1
CDR3aa: CSVVAGVGEQYF
CDR3nt: TGCAGCGTTGTGGCAGGGGTCGGCGAGCAGTACTTC

d_gene: .
abundance: .
j_gene: TRBJ1-1
v_gene: TRBV29-1
CDR3aa: CATKQDSTSEAFF
CDR3nt: TGCGCCACTAAGCAGGACAGCACGTCTGAAGCTTTCTTT

d_gene: .
abundance: .
j_gene: TRBJ2-3
v_gene: TRBV19
CDR3aa: CASRPGSDTDTQYF
CDR3nt: TGTGCCAGTAGGCCGGGTTCAGATACAGATACGCAGTATTTT

d_gene: TRBD2
abundance: .
j_gene: TRBJ2-7
v_gene: TRBV28
CDR3aa: CASSLTSGGEWGEQYF
CDR3nt: TGTGCCAGCAGTTTAACTAGCGGGGGGGAGTGGGGCGAGCAGTACTTC

d_gene: .
abundance: .
j_gene: TRBJ2-5
v_gene: TRBV30
CDR3aa: CAWGLQRGETQYF
CDR3nt: TGTGCCTGGGGCCTGCAGAGGGGTGAGACCCAGTACTTC

d_gene: TRBD1
abundance: .
j_gene: TRBJ2-3
v_gene: TRBV5-1
CDR3aa: CASRPGQITDTQYF
CDR3nt: TGCGCCAGCAGACCGGGACAGATTACAGATACGCAGTATTTT

d_gene: .
abundance: .
j_gene: TRBJ2-3
v_gene: TRBV4-3
CDR3aa: CASSQRGGRYTDTQYF
CDR3nt: TGCGCCAGCAGCCAAAGGGGCGGACGGTACACAGATACGCAGTATTTT

d_gene: .
abundance: .
j_gene: TRBJ1-3
v_gene: TRBV10-3
CDR3aa: CAISRLDSGNTIYF
CDR3nt: TGTGCCATCAGCCGACTGGACTCTGGAAACACCATATATTTT

d_gene: TRBD1
abundance: .
j_gene: TRBJ1-5
v_gene: TRBV6-5
CDR3aa: CASSYGAGGQPQHF
CDR3nt: TGTGCCAGCAGTTACGGGGCAGGGGGTCAGCCCCAGCATTTT

d_gene: .
abundance: .
j_gene: TRBJ1-4
v_gene: TRBV27
CDR3aa: CASSLLGDITDLGKLFF
CDR3nt: TGTGCCAGCAGTTTATTAGGGGATATAACGGACCTGGGGAAACTGTTTTTT

d_gene: .
abundance: .
j_gene: TRBJ2-5
v_gene: TRBV18
CDR3aa: CASSPESRGAKQETQYF
CDR3nt: TGTGCCAGCTCACCGGAAAGTCGGGGGGCGAAACAAGAGACCCAGTACTTC

d_gene: .
abundance: .
j_gene: TRBJ1-5
v_gene: TRBV6-6
CDR3aa: CASSFGNQPQHF
CDR3nt: TGTGCCAGCAGTTTCGGGAATCAGCCCCAGCATTTT

d_gene: .
abundance: .
j_gene: TRBJ2-5
v_gene: TRBV7-9
CDR3aa: CASDYLGGQETQYF
CDR3nt: TGTGCCAGCGACTACCTGGGGGGCCAAGAGACCCAGTACTTC

d_gene: TRBD1
abundance: .
j_gene: TRBJ1-3
v_gene: TRBV6-1
CDR3aa: CASSVTGTLSGNTIYF
CDR3nt: TGTGCCAGCAGTGTGACAGGGACCCTCTCTGGAAACACCATATATTTT

d_gene: TRBD2
abundance: .
j_gene: TRBJ2-1
v_gene: TRBV7-2
CDR3aa: CASSSSGMSYNEQFF
CDR3nt: TGTGCCAGCAGCTCTAGCGGGATGTCCTACAATGAGCAGTTCTTC

d_gene: .
abundance: .
j_gene: TRBJ2-7
v_gene: TRBV7-3
CDR3aa: CASSLGYRDEQYF
CDR3nt: TGTGCCAGCAGCTTGGGATACAGGGACGAGCAGTACTTC

d_gene: TRBD1
abundance: .
j_gene: TRBJ1-2
v_gene: TRBV28
CDR3aa: CASSKTGRDYGYTF
CDR3nt: TGTGCCAGCAGCAAGACAGGGAGAGATTATGGCTACACCTTC

d_gene: .
abundance: .
j_gene: TRBJ1-1
v_gene: TRBV28
CDR3aa: CASSHGGMNTEAFF
CDR3nt: TGTGCCAGCAGTCATGGGGGTATGAACACTGAAGCTTTCTTT

d_gene: TRBD2
abundance: once
j_gene: TRBJ2-3
v_gene: TRBV9
CDR3aa: CASSGGGPVIGTQYF
CDR3nt: TGTGCCAGCAGCGGCGGGGGACCGGTTATCGGTACGCAGTATTTT

d_gene: TRBD1
abundance: .
j_gene: TRBJ2-7
v_gene: TRBV7-8
CDR3aa: CASSWGQGPYEQYF
CDR3nt: TGTGCCAGCAGCTGGGGACAGGGCCCCTACGAGCAGTACTTC

d_gene: TRBD1
abundance: .
j_gene: TRBJ1-3
v_gene: TRBV11-2
CDR3aa: CASSLDRAFGNTIYF
CDR3nt: TGTGCCAGCAGTCTGGACAGGGCGTTTGGAAACACCATATATTTT

d_gene: .
abundance: .
j_gene: TRBJ2-5
v_gene: TRBV2
CDR3aa: CASSVRETQYF
CDR3nt: TGTGCCAGCAGTGTGAGAGAGACCCAGTACTTC

d_gene: .
abundance: .
j_gene: TRBJ1-5
v_gene: TRBV5-1
CDR3aa: CASSLDRPDQPQHF
CDR3nt: TGCGCCAGCAGCTTGGACCGTCCCGATCAGCCCCAGCATTTT

d_gene: TRBD1
abundance: once
j_gene: TRBJ1-2
v_gene: TRBV6-1
CDR3aa: CASSEPGQDRYGYTF
CDR3nt: TGTGCCAGCAGTGAGCCGGGACAGGATCGCTATGGCTACACCTTC

d_gene: .
abundance: .
j_gene: TRBJ2-1
v_gene: TRBV11-2
CDR3aa: CASSLIRLNEQFF
CDR3nt: TGTGCCAGCAGCTTGATTCGTCTAAATGAGCAGTTCTTC

d_gene: TRBD1
abundance: few
j_gene: TRBJ1-1
v_gene: TRBV29-1
CDR3aa: CSVRTGDTEAFF
CDR3nt: TGCAGCGTTAGAACAGGGGACACTGAAGCTTTCTTT

d_gene: .
abundance: .
j_gene: TRBJ2-4
v_gene: TRBV6-1
CDR3aa: CASSADSYIQYF
CDR3nt: TGTGCCAGCAGTGCCGATTCGTACATTCAGTACTTC

d_gene: TRBD2
abundance: .
j_gene: TRBJ2-3
v_gene: TRBV9
CDR3aa: CASSGSSGVGDTQYF
CDR3nt: TGTGCCAGCAGCGGATCTAGCGGGGTTGGCGATACGCAGTATTTT

d_gene: .
abundance: .
j_gene: TRBJ1-5
v_gene: TRBV4-1
CDR3aa: CASSQYSSQPQHF
CDR3nt: TGCGCCAGCAGCCAATACAGCAGTCAGCCCCAGCATTTT

d_gene: .
abundance: .
j_gene: TRBJ1-6
v_gene: TRBV4-3
CDR3aa: CASSQDQRDSPLHF
CDR3nt: TGCGCCAGCAGCCAAGATCAAAGGGATTCACCCCTCCACTTT

d_gene: .
abundance: .
j_gene: TRBJ1-1
v_gene: TRBV4-1
CDR3aa: CASSQVISRDLEAFF
CDR3nt: TGCGCCAGCAGCCAAGTTATATCTAGGGATCTTGAAGCTTTCTTT

d_gene: .
abundance: .
j_gene: TRBJ1-1
v_gene: TRBV10-3
CDR3aa: CAISGMNTEAFF
CDR3nt: TGTGCCATCAGTGGGATGAACACTGAAGCTTTCTTT

d_gene: TRBD1
abundance: .
j_gene: TRBJ1-2
v_gene: TRBV7-9
CDR3aa: CASSWGQATGGYTF
CDR3nt: TGTGCCAGCAGCTGGGGACAGGCTACGGGTGGCTACACCTTC

d_gene: .
abundance: .
j_gene: TRBJ1-5
v_gene: TRBV7-2
CDR3aa: CASSLGGPQHF
CDR3nt: TGTGCCAGCAGCCTGGGGGGCCCCCAGCATTTT

d_gene: .
abundance: .
j_gene: TRBJ2-7
v_gene: TRBV10-3
CDR3aa: CAINRQGDKGDEQYF
CDR3nt: TGTGCCATCAACAGGCAGGGCGACAAAGGGGACGAGCAGTACTTC

d_gene: .
abundance: .
j_gene: TRBJ2-3
v_gene: TRBV27
CDR3aa: CASSQWGGTDTQYF
CDR3nt: TGTGCCAGCAGTCAGTGGGGGGGCACAGATACGCAGTATTTT

d_gene: .
abundance: .
j_gene: TRBJ2-1
v_gene: TRBV19
CDR3aa: CASRVQVQGHEQFF
CDR3nt: TGTGCCAGTAGAGTTCAGGTACAGGGCCATGAGCAGTTCTTC

d_gene: .
abundance: once
j_gene: TRBJ2-3
v_gene: TRBV9
CDR3aa: CASSVIREGTQYF
CDR3nt: TGTGCCAGCAGCGTAATCCGCGAGGGTACGCAGTATTTT